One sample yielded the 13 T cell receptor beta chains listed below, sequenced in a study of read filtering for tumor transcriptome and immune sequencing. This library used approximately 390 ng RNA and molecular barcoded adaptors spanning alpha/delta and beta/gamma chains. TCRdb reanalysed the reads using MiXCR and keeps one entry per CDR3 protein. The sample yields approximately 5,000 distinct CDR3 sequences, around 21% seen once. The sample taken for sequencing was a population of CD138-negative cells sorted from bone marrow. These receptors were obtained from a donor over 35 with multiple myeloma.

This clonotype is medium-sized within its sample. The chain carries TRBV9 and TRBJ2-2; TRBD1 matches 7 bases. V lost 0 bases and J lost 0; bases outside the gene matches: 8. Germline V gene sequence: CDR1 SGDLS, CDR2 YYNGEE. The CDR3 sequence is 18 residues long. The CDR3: CASSVEDREPANTGELFF. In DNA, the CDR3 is TGTGCCAGCAGCGTAGAAGACAGGGAGCCCGCGAACACCGGGGAGCTGTTTTTT.

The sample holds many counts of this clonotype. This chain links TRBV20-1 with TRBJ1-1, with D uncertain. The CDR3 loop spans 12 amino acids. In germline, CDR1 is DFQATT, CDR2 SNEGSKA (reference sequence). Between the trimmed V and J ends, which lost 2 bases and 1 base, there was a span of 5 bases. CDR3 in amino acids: CSARQRNTEAFF. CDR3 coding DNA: TGCAGTGCTAGACAGAGGAACACTGAAGCTTTCTTT.

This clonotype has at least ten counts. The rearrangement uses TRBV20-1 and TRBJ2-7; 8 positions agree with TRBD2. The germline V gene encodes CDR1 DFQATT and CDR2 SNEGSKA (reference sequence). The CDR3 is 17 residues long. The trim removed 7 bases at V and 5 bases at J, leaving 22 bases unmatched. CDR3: CSVRQRGRTSSTNEQYF. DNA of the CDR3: TGCAGTGTCAGACAGAGGGGCCGGACTAGCAGTACTAACGAGCAGTACTTC.

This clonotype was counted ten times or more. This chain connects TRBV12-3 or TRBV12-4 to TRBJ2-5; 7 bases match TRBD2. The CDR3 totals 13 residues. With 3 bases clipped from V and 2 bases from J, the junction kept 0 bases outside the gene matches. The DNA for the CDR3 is TGTGCCAGCAGTTTGCGGGGGCAAGAGACCCAGTACTTC. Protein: CASSLRGQETQYF.

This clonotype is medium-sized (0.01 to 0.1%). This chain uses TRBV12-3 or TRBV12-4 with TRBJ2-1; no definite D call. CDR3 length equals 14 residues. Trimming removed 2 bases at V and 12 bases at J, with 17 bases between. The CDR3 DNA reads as TGTGCCAGCAGTTTACTCGAGCACCCCCGGACGCAGTTCTTC. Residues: CASSLLEHPRTQFF.

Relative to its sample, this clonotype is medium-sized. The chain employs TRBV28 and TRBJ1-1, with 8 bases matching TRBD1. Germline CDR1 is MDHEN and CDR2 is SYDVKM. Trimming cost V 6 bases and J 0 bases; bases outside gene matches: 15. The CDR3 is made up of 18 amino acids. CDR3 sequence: CASSLEYIGQGMNTEAFF. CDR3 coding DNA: TGTGCCAGCAGCTTAGAATATATAGGACAGGGAATGAACACTGAAGCTTTCTTT.

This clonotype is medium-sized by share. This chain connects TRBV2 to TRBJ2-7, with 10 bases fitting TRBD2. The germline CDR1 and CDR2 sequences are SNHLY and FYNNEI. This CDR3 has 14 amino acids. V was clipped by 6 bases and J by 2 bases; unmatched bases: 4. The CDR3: CASRAGTSAYEQYF. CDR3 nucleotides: TGTGCCAGCAGAGCCGGGACTAGCGCCTACGAGCAGTACTTC.

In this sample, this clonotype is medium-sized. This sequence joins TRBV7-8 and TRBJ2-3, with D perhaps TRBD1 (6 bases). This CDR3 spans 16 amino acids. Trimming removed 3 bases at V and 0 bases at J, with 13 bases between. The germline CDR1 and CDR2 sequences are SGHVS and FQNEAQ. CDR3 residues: CASSFQRTASTDTQYF. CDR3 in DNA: TGTGCCAGCAGCTTTCAACGGACAGCTAGCACAGATACGCAGTATTTT.

The chain's CDR3 is CASSRQLDTEAFF. CDR3 in DNA: TGTGCCAGCAGCCGACAGCTTGACACTGAAGCTTTCTTT. The chain has TRBV7-9 and TRBJ1-1; TRBD1 is a possible D gene (5 bases). From germline, CDR1 is SEHNR and CDR2 FQNEAQ (reference sequence). This CDR3 spans 13 amino acids. The V end lost 5 bases, the J end lost 3 bases, and 10 bases lay between the germline ends.

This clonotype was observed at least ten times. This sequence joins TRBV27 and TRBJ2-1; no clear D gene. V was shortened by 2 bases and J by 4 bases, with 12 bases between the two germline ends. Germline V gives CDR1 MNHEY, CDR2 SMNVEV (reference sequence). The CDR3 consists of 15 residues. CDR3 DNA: TGTGCCAGCAGTTTAGCTCCCCATTTGTACAATGAGCAGTTCTTC. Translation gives CASSLAPHLYNEQFF.

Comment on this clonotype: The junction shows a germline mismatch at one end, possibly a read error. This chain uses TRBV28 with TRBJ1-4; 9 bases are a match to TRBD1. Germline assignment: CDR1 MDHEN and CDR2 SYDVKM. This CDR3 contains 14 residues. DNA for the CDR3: TGTGCCAGCGATACGGACAGGGGCGCTGAAAAGCTGTTTTTT. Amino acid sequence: CASDTDRGAEKLFF.

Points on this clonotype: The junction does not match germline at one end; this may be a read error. This CDR3 reads CAGSEGSYTGELFF. The CDR3 nucleotides are TGTGCCGGCAGTGAAGGAAGTTATACCGGGGAGCTGTTTTTT. The chain links TRBV2 to TRBJ2-2, with D hard to call. The CDR3 runs to 14 residues. Germline-derived CDR1 and CDR2 are SNHLY and FYNNEI.

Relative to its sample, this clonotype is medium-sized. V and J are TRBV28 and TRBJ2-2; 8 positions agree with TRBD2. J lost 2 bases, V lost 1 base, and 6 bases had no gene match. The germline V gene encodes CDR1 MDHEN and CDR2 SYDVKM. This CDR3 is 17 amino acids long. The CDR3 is CASSLFGLAINTGELFF. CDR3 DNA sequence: TGTGCCAGCAGTTTATTCGGACTAGCTATCAACACCGGGGAGCTGTTTTTT. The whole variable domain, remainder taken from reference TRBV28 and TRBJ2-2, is DVKVTQSSRYLVKRTGEKVFLECVQDMDHENMFWYRQDPGLGLRLIYFSYDVKMKEKGDIPEGYSVSREKKERFSLILESASTNQTSMYLCASSLFGLAINTGELFFGEGSRLTVL.